A selection of T cell receptor beta chains follows, all from one sample in a study of blood T cell repertoires in COVID-19. Profiling relied on immunoSEQ multiplex PCR, and the TCRdb table lists in-frame clones only, not all of them. The profile shows fewer than 45,000 clones, about 91% of them singletons. Sequencing was carried out using peripheral blood. Source of these receptors: a woman under 40 in a cohort sampled during active COVID-19. Each CDR3 is given with its conserved first and last residue. D genes are given only for firm matches. Clone size is shown for a subset of rows, as once, few, many or a class of expanded clone.

j_call: TRBJ1-2; clone_size: .; d_call: TRBD1; v_call: TRBV19; cdr3_nt: TGTGCCAGTAGCGGGACAGGGGGAGGCTATGGCTACACCTTC; cdr3_aa: CASSGTGGGYGYTF
j_call: TRBJ1-2; clone_size: .; d_call: .; v_call: TRBV27; cdr3_nt: TGTGCCAGCAGCGTCGGGAGGAACGAACGTGGCTACACCTTC; cdr3_aa: CASSVGRNERGYTF
j_call: TRBJ2-1; clone_size: once; d_call: .; v_call: TRBV19; cdr3_nt: TGTGCCAGTAGTATGGGCTCACACTCCTACAATGAGCAGTTCTTC; cdr3_aa: CASSMGSHSYNEQFF
j_call: TRBJ2-5; clone_size: once; d_call: .; v_call: TRBV5-1; cdr3_nt: TGCGCCAGCAGCTTGATGGGCCAAACCCAGTACTTC; cdr3_aa: CASSLMGQTQYF
j_call: TRBJ1-1; clone_size: .; d_call: .; v_call: TRBV28; cdr3_nt: TGTGCCAGCAGTGCGGAGACGGGGGTATGGACTGAAGCTTTCTTT; cdr3_aa: CASSAETGVWTEAFF
j_call: TRBJ1-2; clone_size: .; d_call: TRBD1; v_call: TRBV4-2; cdr3_nt: TGTGCCAGCAGCCAGAGACAGGGGGAATCGGAGGGCTACACCTTC; cdr3_aa: CASSQRQGESEGYTF
j_call: TRBJ2-3; clone_size: .; d_call: TRBD2; v_call: TRBV7-2; cdr3_nt: TGTGCCAGCAGCTTAGGACTAGCGTTAAGCACAGATACGCAGTATTTT; cdr3_aa: CASSLGLALSTDTQYF
j_call: TRBJ2-1; clone_size: .; d_call: TRBD1; v_call: TRBV6-5; cdr3_nt: TGTGCCAGCAGGGAGGGACAGGGGCCCTACAATGAGCAGTTCTTC; cdr3_aa: CASREGQGPYNEQFF
j_call: TRBJ2-1; clone_size: .; d_call: TRBD2; v_call: TRBV5-1; cdr3_nt: TGCGCCAGCAGCTTGGTAGGGACTAGCGGGAGAGTAGCCTACAATGAGCAGTTCTTC; cdr3_aa: CASSLVGTSGRVAYNEQFF
j_call: TRBJ1-2; clone_size: .; d_call: TRBD1; v_call: TRBV5-4; cdr3_nt: TGTGCCAGCAGCTTGGGACAGGGGAGGATGGATGGCTACACCTTC; cdr3_aa: CASSLGQGRMDGYTF
j_call: TRBJ2-1; clone_size: .; d_call: .; v_call: TRBV7-9; cdr3_nt: TGTGCCAGCAGCCTAGGCAGGGCCTGGCTCGGATCCTACAATGAGCAGTTCTTC; cdr3_aa: CASSLGRAWLGSYNEQFF
j_call: TRBJ2-7; clone_size: .; d_call: TRBD2; v_call: TRBV5-4; cdr3_nt: TGTGCCAGCAGCTTGGGACTAGCGGGAAGGATTCCCTACGAGCAGTACTTC; cdr3_aa: CASSLGLAGRIPYEQYF
j_call: TRBJ1-5; clone_size: .; d_call: .; v_call: TRBV9; cdr3_nt: TGTGCCAGCAGCGTAGCTGGGAGTCCGCCCCAGCATTTT; cdr3_aa: CASSVAGSPPQHF
j_call: TRBJ1-1; clone_size: .; d_call: .; v_call: TRBV18; cdr3_nt: TGTGCCAGCTCATCCCTCGACAGCCTCATGAACACTGAAGCTTTCTTT; cdr3_aa: CASSSLDSLMNTEAFF
j_call: TRBJ2-3; clone_size: .; d_call: TRBD2; v_call: TRBV9; cdr3_nt: TGTGCCAGCAGCTCCCAATTAGCGGGGGGGGATACGCAGTATTTT; cdr3_aa: CASSSQLAGGDTQYF
j_call: TRBJ2-7; clone_size: .; d_call: TRBD1; v_call: TRBV7-2; cdr3_nt: TGTGCCAGCAGCTTAGGACAGGGGGCCCCCTACGAGCAGTACTTC; cdr3_aa: CASSLGQGAPYEQYF
j_call: TRBJ2-1; clone_size: .; d_call: .; v_call: TRBV19; cdr3_nt: TGTGCCAGTAGGCGTCCAGGGAACCTTAACAATGAGCAGTTCTTC; cdr3_aa: CASRRPGNLNNEQFF
j_call: TRBJ1-2; clone_size: .; d_call: TRBD1; v_call: TRBV9; cdr3_nt: TGTGCCAGCAGTCATGGACAGGAAGACTATGGCTACACCTTC; cdr3_aa: CASSHGQEDYGYTF
j_call: TRBJ1-6; clone_size: .; d_call: .; v_call: TRBV7-2; cdr3_nt: TGTGCCAGCAGACTTACAGTTGGCAATTCACCCCTCCACTTT; cdr3_aa: CASRLTVGNSPLHF
j_call: TRBJ1-2; clone_size: .; d_call: .; v_call: TRBV7-8; cdr3_nt: TGTGCCAGCAGCTTAAGGGAGGGAACATTTAACTATGGCGGCGGCTACACCTTC; cdr3_aa: CASSLREGTFNYGGGYTF
j_call: TRBJ1-4; clone_size: .; d_call: .; v_call: TRBV11-2; cdr3_nt: TGTGCCAGCAGCTTAGTAGGGGGGGGATCTAATGAAAAACTGTTTTTT; cdr3_aa: CASSLVGGGSNEKLFF
j_call: TRBJ2-1; clone_size: .; d_call: .; v_call: TRBV6-6; cdr3_nt: TGTGCCAGCAGAAACCAGGGTAACAATGAGCAGTTCTTC; cdr3_aa: CASRNQGNNEQFF
j_call: TRBJ1-4; clone_size: .; d_call: .; v_call: TRBV27; cdr3_nt: TGTGCCAGCAGTTTACCGCCCGAGACAGCCGTTAAACTGTTTTTT; cdr3_aa: CASSLPPETAVKLFF
j_call: TRBJ1-1; clone_size: .; d_call: .; v_call: TRBV24-1; cdr3_nt: TGTGCCACCAGGGGGCAAAATACTGAAGCTTTCTTT; cdr3_aa: CATRGQNTEAFF
j_call: TRBJ2-7; clone_size: .; d_call: TRBD1; v_call: TRBV2; cdr3_nt: TGTGCCAGCGCCGGGGACAGGACCTCCTACAAGCAGTACTTC; cdr3_aa: CASAGDRTSYKQYF
j_call: TRBJ1-1; clone_size: .; d_call: TRBD1; v_call: TRBV12-3/TRBV12-4; cdr3_nt: TGTGCCAGCAGTTTGGGGACAGCCCTTGTAGCTTTCTTT; cdr3_aa: CASSLGTALVAFF
j_call: TRBJ2-7; clone_size: .; d_call: .; v_call: TRBV6-5; cdr3_nt: TGTGCCAGCAGTTACGGTAGCGGAGGGCAGTACTTC; cdr3_aa: CASSYGSGGQYF
j_call: TRBJ2-7; clone_size: .; d_call: TRBD1; v_call: TRBV3-1/TRBV3-2; cdr3_nt: TGTGCCAGCAGGGCCGGGACAGGGATCTACGAGCAGTACTTC; cdr3_aa: CASRAGTGIYEQYF
j_call: TRBJ2-1; clone_size: .; d_call: .; v_call: TRBV6-2/TRBV6-3; cdr3_nt: TGTGCCAGCAGTTCTACCCCGGACAGCGAGCAGTTCTTC; cdr3_aa: CASSSTPDSEQFF